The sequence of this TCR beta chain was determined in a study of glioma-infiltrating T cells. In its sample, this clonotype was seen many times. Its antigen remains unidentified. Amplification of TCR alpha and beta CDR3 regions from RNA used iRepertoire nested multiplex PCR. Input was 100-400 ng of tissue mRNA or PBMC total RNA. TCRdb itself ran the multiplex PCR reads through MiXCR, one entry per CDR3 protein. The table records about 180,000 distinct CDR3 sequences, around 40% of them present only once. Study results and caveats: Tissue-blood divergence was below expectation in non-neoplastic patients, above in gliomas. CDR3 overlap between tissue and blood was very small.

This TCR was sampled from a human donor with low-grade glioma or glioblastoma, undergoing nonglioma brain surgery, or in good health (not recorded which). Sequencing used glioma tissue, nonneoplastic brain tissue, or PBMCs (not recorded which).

CDR3 sequence (DNA): TGTGCCAGCAGTGAAATCGACGTTCAAGAGACCCAGTACTTC. Translation: CASSEIDVQETQYF. V gene TRBV6-1 combines with J gene TRBJ2-5; D uncertain. Deletions cut 2 bases from V and 2 bases from J, with 9 bases between. The germline V gene encodes CDR1 MNHNS and CDR2 SASEGT. CDR3 length equals 14 residues.